Below, one TCR beta chain is given with its context. Template material for TCR beta VDJ and CDR3 profiling consisted of genomic DNA. A single record per CDR3 protein comes from TCRdb applying MiXCR to the reads. The table lists about 190,000 distinct CDR3 sequences, roughly half of them singletons. This specimen comes from a study of CD8+CD57+ T cells in acquired aplastic anemia. Across the study: DNA recovered from sorted CD4+ and CD8+ cells had a mean of approximately 3 ug.

The germline V and J ends were trimmed by 6 bases and 3 bases, with 21 bases remaining between them. The V gene's germline CDR1 is SEHNR and CDR2 FQNEAQ (reference sequence). This CDR3 has 16 residues. The genes are TRBV7-9 and TRBJ2-7; a possible D gene is TRBD2 (6 bases). Sequencing was performed on sorted CD4+, CD8+, or CD8+CD57+ T cells (not recorded which) from PBMCs. This clonotype was obtained from a human donor in good health, serving as a control. CDR3 DNA: TGTGCCAGCAGTTACTCGGCCGGGGCCGGGGGCTACGAGCAGTACTTC. Its protein product is CASSYSAGAGGYEQYF.